This TCR beta chain derives from a study of metastatic and nonmetastatic thyroid tumors. Study background: From malignant and benign thyroid patients, repertoires in blood and in tumor or nodule tissue were compared. Study conclusions and caveats: Benign nodules were reported to have significantly lower TCR beta diversity than malignant thyroid tumors, in blood and tumor.

None of the patients had undergone any treatment ahead of thyroid surgery. TCRdb reassembled clones from the PCR reads with MiXCR. Counted here are 26,000 or so clones, roughly 15% occurring once; the ten biggest clones make up approximately 14%. The ends lost 0 bases at V and 9 bases at J; junction bases unmatched: 13. Germline V gene data show CDR1 as SGHRS and CDR2 as YFSETQ. CDR3 length equals 17 residues. There are many counts of this clone. Its antigen is not known. The receptor's source is a male donor with papillary thyroid cancer or a benign thyroid nodule (not recorded which). Some clones in this sample may be carry-over from other donors' samples. Sequencing was performed on blood. V usage is TRBV5-1 and J usage is TRBJ2-4; 9 bases fit TRBD1. The CDR3: CASSLGGGQGAIGIQYF. The CDR3 bases are TGCGCCAGCAGCTTGGGGGGGGGACAGGGTGCGATCGGCATTCAGTACTTC. The full variable domain, rest sourced from reference TRBV5-1 and TRBJ2-4, is KAGVTQTPRYLIKTRGQQVTLSCSPISGHRSVSWYQQTPGQGLQFLFEYFSETQRNKGNFPGRFSGRQFSNSRSEMNVSTLELGDSALYLCASSLGGGQGAIGIQYFGAGTRLSVL.